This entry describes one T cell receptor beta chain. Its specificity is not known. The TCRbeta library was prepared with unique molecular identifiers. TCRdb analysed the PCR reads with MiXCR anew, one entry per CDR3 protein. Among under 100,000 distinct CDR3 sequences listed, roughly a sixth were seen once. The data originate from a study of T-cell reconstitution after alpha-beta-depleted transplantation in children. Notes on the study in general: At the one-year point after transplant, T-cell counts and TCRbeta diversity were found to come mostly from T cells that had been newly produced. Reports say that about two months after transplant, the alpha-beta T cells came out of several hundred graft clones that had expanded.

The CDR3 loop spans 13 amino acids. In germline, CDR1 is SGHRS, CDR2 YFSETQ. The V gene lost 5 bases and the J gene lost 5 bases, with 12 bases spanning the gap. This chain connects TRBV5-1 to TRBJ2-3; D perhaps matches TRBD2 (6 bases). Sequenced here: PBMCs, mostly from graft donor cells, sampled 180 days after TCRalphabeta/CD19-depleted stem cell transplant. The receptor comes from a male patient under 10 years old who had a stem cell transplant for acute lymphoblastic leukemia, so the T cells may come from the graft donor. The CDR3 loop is CASSALARDTQYF. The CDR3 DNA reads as TGCGCCAGCAGTGCCCTAGCGAGAGATACGCAGTATTTT.